Listed here are 26 T cell receptor beta chains from one sample, sequenced in a study of T-cell memory formation after mild COVID-19. TCRdb re-called the 5' RACE reads with MiXCR, one entry per CDR3 protein. The table includes under 450,000 distinct CDR3 sequences, more than 20% detected once. The specimen sequenced was PBMCs or a T cell subset sorted from them (not recorded which). Receptors originate from an adult woman who had mild COVID-19 (a few samples of this study predate the infection). Cell type and time point are not known.

The gene calls are TRBV6-5 and TRBJ1-2; TRBD1 matches 8 bases. The germline CDR1 and CDR2 sequences are MNHEY and SVGAGI. The CDR3 totals 15 residues. V shed 2 bases, J shed 6 bases, and the junction held 8 bases outside the gene matches. The CDR3 sequence is CASSYEIRGRDGYTF. The CDR3 DNA sequence: TGTGCCAGCAGTTACGAGATCAGGGGGCGGGATGGCTACACCTTC.

CDR3 in DNA: TGTGCCATCAGTGAGTGGGGGACAGATTACAATGAGCAGTTCTTC. The encoded protein is CAISEWGTDYNEQFF. The V call is TRBV10-3, the J call TRBJ2-1, with 7 bases matching TRBD1. V dropped 1 base and J dropped 4; count of bases not matched to a gene: 4. The CDR3 is 15 amino acids. Germline values: CDR1 ENHRY, CDR2 SYGVKD.

In this sample, this clonotype turned up a few times. The chain recombines TRBV30 with TRBJ2-5, with 7 bases fitting TRBD1. After removal of 4 bases from V and 5 bases from J, the junction contained 7 bases not matched to a gene. The CDR3 runs to 13 residues. The V gene's germline CDR1 is GTSNPN and CDR2 SVGIG (reference sequence). CDR3 sequence (DNA): TGTGCCTGGAACAGGGGAGATTGGGAGACCCAGTACTTC. Its translation is CAWNRGDWETQYF.

J is TRBJ1-5 and V is TRBV7-9, with unresolved D. Germline CDR1 SEHNR, CDR2 FQNEAQ (reference sequence). The CDR3 loop spans 13 amino acids. Trimming removed 5 bases at V and 4 bases at J, with 9 bases between. The CDR3 spells CASSQSGNQPQHF. CDR3 coding DNA: TGTGCCAGCAGCCAATCGGGGAATCAGCCCCAGCATTTT.

J is TRBJ1-6 and V is TRBV15; 7 positions match TRBD1. The CDR3 spans 15 residues. With V trimmed by 0 bases and J by 8 bases, 4 bases remained unmatched. The germline V gene encodes CDR1 LNHNV and CDR2 YYDKDF (reference sequence). CDR3 nucleotides: TGTGCCACCAGCAGAGACAGGGGGAATGATTCACCCCTCCACTTT. It translates to CATSRDRGNDSPLHF. Full variable domain (missing parts from reference TRBV15 and TRBJ1-6): DAMVIQNPRYQVTQFGKPVTLSCSQTLNHNVMYWYQQKSSQAPKLLFHYYDKDFNNEADTPDNFQSRRPNTSFCFLDIRSPGLGDTAMYLCATSRDRGNDSPLHFGNGTRLTVT.

The chain couples TRBV4-1 to TRBJ1-4; 7 nucleotides line up with TRBD1. CDR3 size: 16 residues. The germline V gene encodes CDR1 MGHRA and CDR2 YSYEKL. Trimming cost V 0 bases and J 6 bases; bases outside gene matches: 7. The CDR3 DNA sequence: TGCGCCAGCAGCCAAGAGGAGGGGGCGCCCCATGAAAAACTGTTTTTT. It specifies CASSQEEGAPHEKLFF.

This clonotype was counted only a few times. The V and J genes are TRBV5-5 and TRBJ2-5; 8 bases line up with TRBD1. V shed 3 bases and J 2 bases; nucleotides not matched to a gene: 6. CDR1 and CDR2 from the germline V gene are SGHKS and YYEKEE (reference sequence). CDR3 size: 15 residues. In DNA, the CDR3 is TGTGCCAGCAGCTGGGGGACAGGAGAACAAGAGACCCAGTACTTC. Protein sequence: CASSWGTGEQETQYF.

V usage is TRBV3-1 and J usage is TRBJ2-7; the match to TRBD1 covers 8 bases. The CDR3 is made up of 15 amino acids. The ends lost 3 bases at V and 6 bases at J; junction bases unmatched: 10. CDR1 is LGHDT, CDR2 YNNKEL, per germline (reference sequence). The CDR3 DNA is TGTGCCAGCAGCCAGGGGACAGGACCTCGCGGCGAGCAGTACTTC. Translation: CASSQGTGPRGEQYF.

The rearrangement links TRBV12-3 or TRBV12-4 to TRBJ2-3; TRBD2 matches at 10 bases. The CDR3 extends over 16 amino acids. V was pared by 6 bases and J by 0 bases, with 6 bases of the junction left unmatched. CDR3 sequence (DNA): TGTGCCAGCAGGTACTCACTAGCGGGGAGCACAGATACGCAGTATTTT. Its protein is CASRYSLAGSTDTQYF.

This clonotype came up many times. The chain couples TRBV20-1 to TRBJ2-7; tentatively, D is TRBD1 (6 bases). CDR1 DFQATT and CDR2 SNEGSKA come from the germline V gene (reference sequence). Trimming cost V 0 bases and J 4 bases, with 10 bases left between them. The CDR3 extends over 13 amino acids. CDR3 nucleotide sequence: TGCAGTGCTAGAGATGACAGGCTATACGAGCAGTACTTC. As protein: CSARDDRLYEQYF.

This clonotype was seen more than once but under ten times. The V and J genes are TRBV28 and TRBJ2-2, with 9 bases identical to TRBD1. The CDR3 totals 19 residues. J gave up 2 bases and V 6 bases, and 16 bases lay outside the gene matches. Germline-derived CDR1 and CDR2 are MDHEN and SYDVKM. This CDR3 is CASRSNSGWDRVNTGELFF. CDR3 in DNA: TGTGCCAGCAGATCTAATTCGGGATGGGACAGGGTTAACACCGGGGAGCTGTTTTTT. Full variable domain (missing parts from reference TRBV28 and TRBJ2-2): DVKVTQSSRYLVKRTGEKVFLECVQDMDHENMFWYRQDPGLGLRLIYFSYDVKMKEKGDIPEGYSVSREKKERFSLILESASTNQTSMYLCASRSNSGWDRVNTGELFFGEGSRLTVL.

This clonotype has a handful of counts. The chain employs TRBV11-2 and TRBJ2-2; the D is unclear. This CDR3 is 11 amino acids long. Trimming took 9 bases from V and 2 from J, leaving 4 bases between them. Germline CDR1 is SGHAT and CDR2 is FQNNGV. The CDR3 loop is CASHNTGELFF. CDR3 coding DNA: TGTGCCAGTCACAACACCGGGGAGCTGTTTTTT.

J is TRBJ2-7 and V is TRBV3-1, with 7 bases fitting TRBD1. Germline CDR1 and CDR2: LGHDT and YNNKEL (reference sequence). The CDR3 is 15 amino acids. V was pared by 0 bases and J by 2 bases, with 4 bases of the junction left unmatched. DNA for the CDR3: TGTGCCAGCAGCCAAGACCGTGGACAGGCCTACGAGCAGTACTTC. Translated, it gives CASSQDRGQAYEQYF.

The chain has TRBV20-1 and TRBJ2-3; TRBD1 is a possible D gene (6 bases). Trimming removed 5 bases at V and 0 bases at J, with 15 bases between. The CDR3 runs 15 residues. From germline, CDR1 is DFQATT and CDR2 SNEGSKA (reference sequence). In DNA form, the CDR3 reads TGCAGTGCTTCAGGGGCAGGGGCTAGCACAGATACGCAGTATTTT. Protein sequence: CSASGAGASTDTQYF.

V gene TRBV5-5 combines with J gene TRBJ2-7, with D perhaps TRBD1 or TRBD2 (7 bases each). The ends were cut back, 5 bases at V and 0 bases at J, with 15 bases in the middle. This CDR3 is built from 15 residues. The V gene's germline CDR1 is SGHKS and CDR2 YYEKEE (reference sequence). The CDR3 DNA follows: TGTGCCAGCAGGTGGGGAGGGACAGTCTCCTACGAGCAGTACTTC. As protein: CASRWGGTVSYEQYF.

This clonotype was seen more than once but under ten times. This chain connects TRBV2 to TRBJ2-7; D is undetermined. Trimming pared 3 bases from V and 3 bases from J, leaving 9 bases between. The CDR3 extends over 13 amino acids. CDR1 SNHLY and CDR2 FYNNEI come from the germline V gene. The CDR3 here is CASSDPQDYEQYF. The CDR3 DNA follows: TGTGCCAGCAGTGATCCCCAGGACTACGAGCAGTACTTC.

The CDR3 protein is CSARWGANQPQHF. Here the CDR3 DNA reads TGCAGTGCTAGATGGGGGGCCAATCAGCCCCAGCATTTT. This rearrangement joins TRBV20-1 to TRBJ1-5; a possible D gene is TRBD1 (6 bases). Trimming removed 2 bases at V and 3 bases at J, with 8 bases between. The germline CDR1 and CDR2 sequences are DFQATT and SNEGSKA (reference sequence). This CDR3 contains 13 residues.

The genes are TRBV12-3 or TRBV12-4 and TRBJ1-2; a weak D match, TRBD1 (6 bases). The V and J ends lost 7 bases and 0 bases respectively, with 12 bases between them. This CDR3 has 14 amino acids. In nucleotides, the CDR3 is TGTGCCAGCACCATCACAGGGCCTAACTATGGCTACACCTTC. Translation: CASTITGPNYGYTF.

The chain uses TRBV29-1 and TRBJ1-1, with D hard to call. Looked up from germline, CDR1 is SQVTM and CDR2 is ANQGSEA. V lost 1 base to trimming and J lost 0 bases, with 9 bases between them. The CDR3 has 14 amino acids. CDR3 protein: CSVEGSPMNTEAFF. CDR3 sequence (DNA): TGCAGCGTTGAAGGGTCCCCGATGAACACTGAAGCTTTCTTT.

The V and J genes are TRBV29-1 and TRBJ2-1; TRBD2 is a possible D gene (6 bases). V was clipped by 5 bases and J by 5 bases, with 22 bases between them. Germline V lookup: CDR1 SQVTM, CDR2 ANQGSEA. The length of the CDR3 is 16 residues. CDR3 in amino acids: CSVSGPGGDWDNEQFF. The DNA for the CDR3 is TGCAGCGTTTCGGGCCCCGGCGGGGACTGGGACAATGAGCAGTTCTTC.

The rearrangement uses TRBV4-1 and TRBJ1-1; tentatively, D is TRBD1 (6 bases). Germline lookup yields CDR1 MGHRA and CDR2 YSYEKL. The CDR3 has 15 residues. With 1 base removed from V and 1 base from J, the gap between germline ends came to 10 bases. CDR3 nucleotides: TGCGCCAGCAGCCAAGCGGGGGGCCAGAACACTGAAGCTTTCTTT. Translation: CASSQAGGQNTEAFF.

The chain carries TRBV12-3 or TRBV12-4 and TRBJ2-2; TRBD1 matches at 7 bases. This CDR3 has 16 amino acids. The V and J ends lost 3 bases and 7 bases, in that order; junction bases with no gene match: 11. CDR3 region: CASSFGDRAESGELFF. The CDR3 bases are TGTGCCAGCAGTTTCGGAGACAGGGCCGAAAGCGGGGAGCTGTTTTTT.

The V gene is TRBV27, the J gene TRBJ2-3; D gene ambiguous. Germline V lookup: CDR1 MNHEY, CDR2 SMNVEV (reference sequence). This CDR3 spans 15 amino acids. The V and J ends lost 6 bases and 0 bases respectively, with 13 bases between them. For the CDR3, the DNA is TGTGCCAGCAGAGGGTGGGGAAGCAGCACAGATACGCAGTATTTT. Translated, it gives CASRGWGSSTDTQYF.

This clonotype appeared a few times. V and J are TRBV24-1 and TRBJ2-5; 10 bases agree with TRBD2. Germline CDR1 KGHDR, CDR2 SFDVKD. The CDR3 loop spans 14 amino acids. The J segment lost 4 bases and the V segment lost 6 bases, leaving 4 bases of the junction unmatched. In nucleotides, the CDR3 is TGTGCCACCAGTCGTAGCGGGAGGAGAGAGACCCAGTACTTC. Amino acid sequence: CATSRSGRRETQYF.

The chain links TRBV7-2 to TRBJ2-7; D perhaps matches TRBD2 (5 bases). The CDR3 runs to 12 residues. Trimming pared 5 bases from V and 4 bases from J, leaving 9 bases between. Germline V gene lookup returns CDR1 SGHTA and CDR2 FQGNSA. The CDR3 coding sequence is TGTGCCAGCAGCGATCAGCGGTACGAGCAGTACTTC. Translation gives CASSDQRYEQYF. Drawing the rest from reference TRBV7-2 and TRBJ2-7, the complete variable domain is GAGVSQSPSNKVTEKGKDVELRCDPISGHTALYWYRQSLGQGLEFLIYFQGNSAPDKSGLPSDRFSAERTGGSVSTLTIQRTQQEDSAVYLCASSDQRYEQYFGPGTRLTVT.

The sample holds a few counts of this clonotype. The chain recombines TRBV29-1 with TRBJ2-5, with D perhaps TRBD1 (7 bases). The germline V gene has CDR1 SQVTM and CDR2 ANQGSEA. The CDR3 is made up of 13 amino acids. Trimming stripped 4 bases from V and 2 bases from J, with 11 bases between. The CDR3, as DNA: TGCAGCGTTGTCAGGGGGAGGCAAGAGACCCAGTACTTC. Its protein is CSVVRGRQETQYF. The whole variable domain, filled in from reference TRBV29-1 and TRBJ2-5, reads SAVISQKPSRDICQRGTSLTIQCQVDSQVTMMFWYRQQPGQSLTLIATANQGSEATYESGFVIDKFPISRPNLTFSTLTVSNMSPEDSSIYLCSVVRGRQETQYFGPGTRLLVL.